These 15 T cell receptor beta chains were all obtained from the same sample, sequenced in a study of CD8 T cells in ankylosing spondylitis (dated by TCRdb to about 2017). Paper-wide results and their limitations: A TCR beta motif of roughly 8 highly homologous amino acid variants appeared characteristic of blood from ankylosing spondylitis patients.

No cognate antigen is known for these TCRs. The library was generated by 5' RACE. The run used an Illumina HiSeq 2500. TCRdb reprocessing: public reads trimmed at Q25 with fastp, clones called with MiXCR, in-frame beta chains kept. Each record represents a unique CDR3 protein, reported with the most common genes and DNA among its rows. The sample includes hundreds of thousands of distinct CDR3 sequences, with roughly a quarter observed a single time. The ten largest make up roughly 0.8% of the sample. Material for sequencing was blood, either unsorted or a sorted T cell fraction (not recorded which). These TCRs come from a male donor with ankylosing spondylitis.

This clonotype was observed a few times. J is TRBJ2-5 and V is TRBV5-1, with unresolved D. V was shortened by 0 bases and J by 5 bases, with 11 bases between the two germline ends. Germline V gene lookup returns CDR1 SGHRS and CDR2 YFSETQ. The length of the CDR3 is 14 residues. CDR3 region: CASSLEGPSETQYF. In nucleotides, the CDR3 is TGCGCCAGCAGCTTGGAGGGCCCTTCCGAGACCCAGTACTTC.

The chain has TRBV7-2 and TRBJ2-3; TRBD1 is a possible D gene (6 bases). The ends were cut back, 1 base at V and 6 bases at J, with 14 bases in the middle. The germline V gene has CDR1 SGHTA and CDR2 FQGNSA. The CDR3 has 15 amino acids. CDR3 nucleotides: TGTGCCAGCAGCTTAGATCCAGGGGCGTCGGATACGCAGTATTTT. Its translation is CASSLDPGASDTQYF.

The chain joins TRBV24-1 to TRBJ1-2, with 7 bases lining up with TRBD1. Losses at the gene ends were 8 bases for V and 6 bases for J; bases not matched to a gene: 11. Germline assignment: CDR1 KGHDR and CDR2 SFDVKD. The CDR3 has 14 amino acids. CDR3 DNA sequence: TGTGCCACCACCTTAGGACAGGAAGATAATGGCTACACCTTC. Protein product: CATTLGQEDNGYTF.

This clonotype showed up just a few times. V usage is TRBV12-3 or TRBV12-4 and J usage is TRBJ1-6; D remains ambiguous. The CDR3 runs 12 residues. The V and J ends lost 2 bases and 12 bases respectively, with 8 bases between them. Here the CDR3 DNA reads TGTGCCAGCAGTTTAATACGCGGACCCCTCCACTTT. Amino acids: CASSLIRGPLHF.

This clonotype showed up just a few times. The chain employs TRBV20-1 and TRBJ1-1; D not resolved. V was cut by 2 bases and J by 5 bases, with 6 bases left in between. The CDR3 is made up of 11 amino acids. Germline V gives CDR1 DFQATT, CDR2 SNEGSKA (reference sequence). CDR3 DNA sequence: TGCAGTGCTAGAAGGGATACTGAAGCTTTCTTT. Amino acid sequence: CSARRDTEAFF.

This clonotype came up a few times. The chain has TRBV5-1 and TRBJ2-7; TRBD2 matches 12 bases. Germline lookup yields CDR1 SGHRS and CDR2 YFSETQ. CDR3 length: 17 amino acids. V dropped 4 bases and J dropped 2; count of bases not matched to a gene: 10. CDR3 nucleotide sequence: TGCGCCAGCAGCCCAAGGCGGACTAGCGGGGAGACCTACGAGCAGTACTTC. Translation gives CASSPRRTSGETYEQYF.

The CDR3 protein is CASSTTGMTGGYTF. CDR3 sequence (DNA): TGTGCCAGTAGTACGACAGGGATGACTGGTGGCTACACCTTC. The chain combines TRBV19 with TRBJ1-2; the match to TRBD1 covers 7 bases. V lost 4 bases and J lost 7; bases outside the gene matches: 9. The CDR3 contains 14 residues. CDR1 is LNHDA and CDR2 is SQIVND in the germline V gene (reference sequence).

This clonotype was counted only a few times. This chain joins TRBV27 and TRBJ2-7; 8 nucleotides line up with TRBD2. After removal of 5 bases from V and 7 bases from J, the junction contained 10 bases not matched to a gene. The length of the CDR3 is 14 residues. Germline V gene sequence: CDR1 MNHEY, CDR2 SMNVEV (reference sequence). CDR3 amino acids: CASSKGGRLGEQYF. In DNA, the CDR3 is TGTGCCAGCAGTAAAGGCGGGAGGCTCGGGGAGCAGTACTTC.

V gene TRBV6-1 combines with J gene TRBJ1-6, with D possibly TRBD1 on 5 matching bases. This CDR3 has 15 amino acids. Trimming cost V 1 base and J 2 bases, with 6 bases left between them. Germline loops: CDR1 MNHNS, CDR2 SASEGT. CDR3 DNA sequence: TGTGCCAGCAGTGAAGGGGGCGCCTATAATTCACCCCTCCACTTT. It encodes CASSEGGAYNSPLHF.

This chain links TRBV5-1 with TRBJ2-7; no firm D call. The V and J ends lost 2 bases and 5 bases respectively, with 5 bases between them. The CDR3 contains 11 residues. Germline V lookup: CDR1 SGHRS, CDR2 YFSETQ. The CDR3 region is CASSLIDEQYF. CDR3 nucleotide sequence: TGCGCCAGCAGCTTAATCGACGAGCAGTACTTC.

This rearrangement joins TRBV5-1 to TRBJ2-5, with 9 bases fitting TRBD1. V dropped 4 bases and J dropped 4; count of bases not matched to a gene: 8. Germline V gene sequence: CDR1 SGHRS, CDR2 YFSETQ. The CDR3 is 15 residues long. CDR3: CASSDSQGAGETQYF. CDR3 nucleotides: TGCGCCAGCAGCGACTCACAGGGGGCGGGAGAGACCCAGTACTTC.

This clonotype was observed at least ten times. The chain links TRBV12-3 or TRBV12-4 to TRBJ1-5; no clear D. CDR3 length equals 15 residues. V lost 6 bases and J 2 bases, leaving 14 bases between the germline ends. The DNA of the CDR3 is TGTGCCAGCAGCCCCCGGGAAGGAGGCAATCAGCCCCAGCATTTT. This codes for CASSPREGGNQPQHF.

This clonotype was observed a handful of times. The rearrangement joins TRBV5-1 to TRBJ2-2, with D uncertain. Germline CDR1 SGHRS, CDR2 YFSETQ. The CDR3 sequence is 19 residues long. V was shortened by 7 bases and J by 2 bases, with 27 bases between the two germline ends. CDR3 DNA: TGCGCCAGCTTGGAAGGGCGGTTTTTGTGTATCCTCAACACCGGGGAGCTGTTTTTT. Its protein product is CASLEGRFLCILNTGELFF.

This clonotype was counted between two and nine times. This sequence joins TRBV5-1 and TRBJ2-3; the match to TRBD1 covers 7 bases. V dropped 0 bases and J dropped 0; count of bases not matched to a gene: 4. CDR3 size: 16 residues. Germline loops: CDR1 SGHRS, CDR2 YFSETQ. The CDR3 reads CASSLDGTASTDTQYF. The DNA for the CDR3 is TGCGCCAGCAGCTTGGACGGGACAGCAAGCACAGATACGCAGTATTTT.

The chain carries TRBV20-1 and TRBJ1-2; tentatively, D is TRBD1 (6 bases). V was trimmed by 0 bases and J by 2 bases, leaving 13 bases between them. From germline, CDR1 is DFQATT and CDR2 SNEGSKA (reference sequence). The CDR3 runs to 15 residues. CDR3 nucleotides: TGCAGTGCTAGAGACGTTGGACAGCAGAACTATGGCTACACCTTC. Translating it yields CSARDVGQQNYGYTF.